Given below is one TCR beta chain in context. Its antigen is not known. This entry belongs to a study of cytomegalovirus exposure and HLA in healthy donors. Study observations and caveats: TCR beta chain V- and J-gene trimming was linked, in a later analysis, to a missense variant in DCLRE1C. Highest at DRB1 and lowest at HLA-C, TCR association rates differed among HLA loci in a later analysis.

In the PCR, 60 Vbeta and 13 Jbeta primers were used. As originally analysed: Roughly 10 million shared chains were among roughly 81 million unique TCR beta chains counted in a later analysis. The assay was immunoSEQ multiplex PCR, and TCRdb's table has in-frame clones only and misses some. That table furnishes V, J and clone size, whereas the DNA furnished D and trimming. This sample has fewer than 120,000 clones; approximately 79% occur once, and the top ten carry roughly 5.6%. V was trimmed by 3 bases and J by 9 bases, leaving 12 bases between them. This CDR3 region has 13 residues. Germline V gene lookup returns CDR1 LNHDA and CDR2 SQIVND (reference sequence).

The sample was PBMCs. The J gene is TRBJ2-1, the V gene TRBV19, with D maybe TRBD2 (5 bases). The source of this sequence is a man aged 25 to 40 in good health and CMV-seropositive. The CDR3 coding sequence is TGTGCCAGTAGTATTGGACTGAGGAGTGAGCAGTTCTTC. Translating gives CASSIGLRSEQFF.